The present TCR delta chain was sequenced within a study of delta chains in infants with herpesvirus infections (dated by TCRdb to 2023 to 2025). Background on the whole study: A Ugandan infant birth cohort was prospectively followed from birth to characterize gammadelta T cell responses to primary cytomegalovirus (CMV) infection. In infants who were infected with CMV after birth, the study searched for a public fetal Vdelta1/Vgamma8 gammadelta TCR clonotype. Using PBMC, gammadelta TCRs were sequenced for some 17 CMV-infected infants, one of whom was congenitally infected, and for seven to nine CMV-uninfected infants who had enough sample available. Infant blood samples fell into approximate age groups of 1.5, 4, 8 and 12 months. The previously published Belgian fetal and cord blood gammadelta TCR data were not generated in this cohort and were added only for comparison.

Libraries were built with RT-PCR. To generate TCR cDNA, PBMC RNA underwent reverse transcription with SuperScript II using gamma-chain- and delta-chain-specific primers. Purification of cDNA was performed with AMPure XP beads, after which the cDNA was amplified and indexed with Illumina adapters by means of the Nextera XT Index Kit. gammadelta TCR libraries were sequenced on an Illumina MiSeq with a V2 300-cycle kit. As for the authors' bioinformatics: Using MiXCR v2.1.12, CDR3 sequences were assembled, and reads were mapped onto D, J and V genes obtained from GenBank. VDJtools v1.2.1 was used to analyze the repertoires of the CDR3 clonotypes. Via CATT, TCRdb reprocessed the public reads, and rows with identical DNA were then joined. The V and J calls and clone size are TCRdb's, not the authors'. A total of roughly 1,500 delta-chain clones appear in this sample, 25% to 30% of them only once. The top ten hold approximately 6.3% of the sample.

This clone was found a few times. The clone's antigen remains unknown. Base quality data are lacking; no much larger clone is found one base away. The paper's findings and limits, for the study overall: The public clonotype might still be present below the detection limit in CMV-uninfected infants. Limitations noted by the authors included a small sample size and a lack of race- or environment-matched controls, because nearly all Ugandans acquire CMV before adulthood. The public clonotype was found only at the first time point after infection and was absent in uninfected infants and in those infected after 120 days. The public Vdelta1 clonotype appeared in about 20% of the 18 CMV-infected infants: three infected postnatally before 120 days of age, plus the congenitally infected infant. Public-clonotype frequency among Vdelta1 cells appeared to be inversely correlated with age at infection and was observed to decay rapidly, seemingly without persisting beyond approximately 8 weeks.

In Kampala, Uganda, pregnant women receiving prenatal care were recruited and their infants were enrolled, and documentation of maternal HIV status was required. Weekly visits were made to families, and infant clinical information, oral swabs and peripheral blood were collected beginning at 6 weeks of age and every 4 months thereafter. Blood was collected in heparin tubes, and PBMC were isolated by Ficoll-Paque density gradient centrifugation and cryopreserved. In the germline V gene, CDR1 corresponds to TSWWSYY and CDR2 to QGS. The CDR3 runs 22 amino acids, cysteine and phenylalanine included. Only CDR3 DNA is held: 66 bases, read in frame from base 1. V is cut back by 5 bases and J by 4 bases, with 26 bases in the junction unmatched.

Sample: peripheral blood, taken at time point 1 of longitudinal follow-up. The V and J segments used are TRDV1 and TRDJ1, with 12 central nucleotides matching TRDD3. This clonotype was obtained from a human donor who was a Ugandan infant, either HIV-exposed or HIV-unexposed (not recorded which). The encoded CDR3 is CALGKDFLRKVTGGYRSDKLIF. At the DNA level, the sequence is TGTGCTCTTGGGAAAGACTTCCTAAGGAAAGTTACTGGGGGATACCGGAGCGATAAACTCATCTTT.